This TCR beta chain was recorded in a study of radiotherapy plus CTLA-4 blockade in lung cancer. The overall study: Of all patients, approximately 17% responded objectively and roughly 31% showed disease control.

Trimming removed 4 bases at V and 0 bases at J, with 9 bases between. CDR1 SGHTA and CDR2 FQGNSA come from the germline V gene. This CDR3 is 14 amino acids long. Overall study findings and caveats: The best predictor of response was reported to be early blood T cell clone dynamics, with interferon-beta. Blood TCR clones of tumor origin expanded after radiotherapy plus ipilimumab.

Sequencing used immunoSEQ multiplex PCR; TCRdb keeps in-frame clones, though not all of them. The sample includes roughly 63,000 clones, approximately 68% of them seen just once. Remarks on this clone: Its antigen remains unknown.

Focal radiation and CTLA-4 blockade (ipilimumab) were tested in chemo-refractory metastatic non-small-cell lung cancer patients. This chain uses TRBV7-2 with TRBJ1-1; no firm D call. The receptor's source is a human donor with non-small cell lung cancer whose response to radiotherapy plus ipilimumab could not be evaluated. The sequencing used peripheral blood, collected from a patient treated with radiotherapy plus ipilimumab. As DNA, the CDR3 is TGTGCCAGCAGCTCGCGGGTGTTGAACACTGAAGCTTTCTTT. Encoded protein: CASSSRVLNTEAFF. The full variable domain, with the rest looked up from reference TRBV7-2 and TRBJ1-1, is GAGVSQSPSNKVTEKGKDVELRCDPISGHTALYWYRQSLGQGLEFLIYFQGNSAPDKSGLPSDRFSAERTGGSVSTLTIQRTQQEDSAVYLCASSSRVLNTEAFFGQGTRLTVV.